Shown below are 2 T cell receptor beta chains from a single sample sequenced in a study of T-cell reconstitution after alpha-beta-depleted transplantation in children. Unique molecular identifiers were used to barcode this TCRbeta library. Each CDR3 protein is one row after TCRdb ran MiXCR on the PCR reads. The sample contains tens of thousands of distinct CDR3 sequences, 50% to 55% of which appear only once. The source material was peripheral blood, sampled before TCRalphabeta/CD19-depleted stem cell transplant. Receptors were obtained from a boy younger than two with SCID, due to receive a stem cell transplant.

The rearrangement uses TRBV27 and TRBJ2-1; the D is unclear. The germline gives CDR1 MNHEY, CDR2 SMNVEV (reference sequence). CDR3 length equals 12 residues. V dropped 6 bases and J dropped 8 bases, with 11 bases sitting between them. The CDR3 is CASRMANHEQFF. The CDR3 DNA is TGTGCCAGCAGAATGGCTAATCATGAGCAGTTCTTC.

CDR3 loop: CASVGLAGGGSYNEQFF. CDR3 nucleotides: TGTGCCAGCGTGGGACTAGCGGGGGGGGGCTCCTACAATGAGCAGTTCTTC. The chain recombines TRBV4-2 with TRBJ2-1, with 16 bases lining up with TRBD2. The V gene's germline CDR1 is LGHNA and CDR2 YNFKEQ. Germline trimming cut 8 bases from V and 0 bases from J; bases unmatched to any gene: 4. The CDR3 contains 17 residues.